The entry that follows covers one T cell receptor beta chain sequence. Its antigen remains unidentified. This CDR3 comprises 13 residues. CDR1 and CDR2 from the germline V gene are ENHRY and SYGVKD. Trimming removed 6 bases from V and 5 bases from J, with 13 bases in between. The data were taken from a study of vaccination and CD4 T cells after COVID-19. Study-level background: Convalescent patients gave post-COVID blood a median about 100 days post-diagnosis, range 35 to 161. Study results and caveats: Apart from involving relatively few convalescent patients, the work omitted early post-infection timepoints. Looking at convalescent patients, 304 of their 307 vaccine-specific clones were spike mono-reactive.

The assay that was used to sequence DNA from cultured CD4+ T cells was the Oncomine TCR Beta short-read assay. TCRdb reprocessed the PCR reads via MiXCR and lists one record per CDR3 protein. The table records thousands of distinct CDR3 sequences, around 28% of them present only once. The sample's treatment: roughly nine-day PBMC culture with coronavirus spike peptide pools or control peptides (ViraFEST assay). Peptide pools at approximately 9.4 ug/ml, together with 7.5 to 10 IU/ml IL-2, were added to cultures of roughly 2.1 million PBMCs per well. The source of this sequence is a human donor who had recovered from COVID-19. Sequences were derived from CD4+ T cells from blood, cultured in vitro, sampled after SARS-CoV-2 vaccination. The chain employs TRBV10-3 and TRBJ2-5; either TRBD1 or TRBD2 may supply D (5 bases each). The CDR3 is CAIRGPAEETQYF. CDR3 nucleotides: TGTGCCATCAGGGGACCCGCGGAGGAGACCCAGTACTTC.